The rows below give T cell receptor beta chains drawn from one sample of a study of Graves' ophthalmopathy and Graves' hyperthyroidism. Using its own MiXCR run on the multiplex PCR reads, TCRdb lists one record per CDR3 protein. The sample lists about 600,000 distinct CDR3 sequences; under 45% were seen once. What was sequenced was peripheral blood or thyroid tissue (not recorded which). The receptor set was obtained from an adult man with Graves' hyperthyroidism. CDR3s include the opening cysteine and the closing phenylalanine or tryptophan.

len,v_gene,j_gene,CDR3aa
15,TRBV3-1,TRBJ2-7,CASSQALGFSYEQYF
14,TRBV6-5,TRBJ1-1,CASTLDRSSTEAFF
14,TRBV7-9,TRBJ2-7,CASSPGSGANERYF
14,TRBV24-1,TRBJ2-1,CATSDLVGYNEQFF
13,TRBV29-1,TRBJ2-7,CSVEIRGRREQYF
15,TRBV2,TRBJ1-4,CASSGGGPTNEKLFF
18,TRBV24-1,TRBJ2-5,CATSDLGGSAGAPETQYF
16,TRBV4-2,TRBJ2-5,CASSQNLARIQETQYF
14,TRBV7-9,TRBJ2-1,CASSAIRRGNEQFF
15,TRBV27,TRBJ2-5,CASSLSWTDQETQYF
15,TRBV6-1,TRBJ2-7,CASSEVTGGISEQYF
13,TRBV2,.,CASSETGGREQFF
15,TRBV9,TRBJ1-1,CASSHATGGTLEAFF
13,TRBV12-3/TRBV12-4,TRBJ2-7,CASSLGHPYEQYF
14,TRBV28,TRBJ1-1,CASNKGRGGTEAFF
14,TRBV5-1,TRBJ1-1,CASSREAVNTEAFF
13,TRBV15,TRBJ2-2,CATSRAEVGELFF
14,TRBV19,TRBJ1-1,CASSISHLNTEAFF
14,TRBV10-3,TRBJ2-7,CAIKVRDGPYEQYF
13,TRBV14,TRBJ2-3,CASSLRATDTQYF
13,TRBV25-1,TRBJ1-2,CARDIGGDYGYTF
15,TRBV7-8,TRBJ2-7,CASSRDRGTSYEQYF
16,TRBV2,TRBJ1-3,CASSVVALSSGNTIYF
15,TRBV2,TRBJ1-1,CASMRDVPMNNEAFF
16,TRBV5-1,TRBJ2-7,CASSLGASGFGNEQYF
12,TRBV10-3,TRBJ1-3,CAISPTGNTIYF
14,TRBV4-2,TRBJ1-5,CASSQESWDQPQHF
12,TRBV11-3,TRBJ1-2,CASSPGPEGYTF
14,TRBV10-3,TRBJ2-5,CAISESKVQETQYF
14,TRBV19,TRBJ2-5,CASSQGLFKETQYF
12,TRBV5-8,TRBJ1-2,CASSTGYNGYTF
11,TRBV12-3/TRBV12-4,TRBJ2-5,CASSSPPTQYF
14,TRBV7-7,TRBJ2-2,CASSHTAGTGELFF
14,TRBV14,TRBJ2-7,CASRGRGSSYEQYF
14,TRBV29-1,TRBJ1-5,CSVGFGTGNQPQHF
15,TRBV5-1,TRBJ2-2,CASSLGQPNTGELFF
10,TRBV5-1,TRBJ2-7,CTRIGPGQYF
13,TRBV29-1,TRBJ2-7,CSAGTGGFYEQYF
13,TRBV20-1,TRBJ1-1,CSATRQTYTEAFF
13,TRBV29-1,TRBJ1-2,CSVGGQGAIGYTF
14,TRBV20-1,TRBJ1-3,CSAAQGFSGNTIYF
14,TRBV28,TRBJ2-7,CASARGDTNYEQYF
15,TRBV20-1,TRBJ2-7,CSARDRAGWAYEQYF
16,TRBV10-2,TRBJ1-5,CASSARQGLSNQPQHF
14,TRBV15,TRBJ1-2,CATSMWTGDAGYTF
11,TRBV9,TRBJ1-1,CASSSNTEVFF
14,TRBV7-9,TRBJ1-4,CASSMGQLNEKLFF
14,TRBV7-9,TRBJ1-2,CASSFEGQLLGYTF
16,TRBV20-1,TRBJ1-5,CSARPDSTYSNQPQHF
15,TRBV7-2,TRBJ2-5,CASSTGLAGLETQYF
14,TRBV28,TRBJ1-4,CASLRGGANEKLFF
15,TRBV24-1,TRBJ1-2,CATSEGTGGNYGYTF
15,TRBV11-2,TRBJ1-1,CASSLVRQTNTEAFF
15,TRBV6-6,TRBJ2-7,CASSYGPGQPDEQYF